Shown below are 21 T cell receptor beta chains from a single sample sequenced in a study of T cell repertoires in cytomegalovirus infection. TCRdb re-called the reads with MiXCR, one entry per CDR3 protein. The sample consists of fewer than 350,000 distinct CDR3 sequences, about a sixth of them appearing once. Sequencing used PBMCs. The receptors come from a human donor in good health (CMV status not recorded). Some clones in this sample may be carry-over from other donors' samples.

This clonotype was picked up a small number of times. The chain employs TRBV6-5 and TRBJ2-7; the match to TRBD1 covers 7 bases. Unmatched junction bases numbered 5, after V lost 1 base and J lost 2 bases. The length of the CDR3 is 15 residues. Germline loops: CDR1 MNHEY, CDR2 SVGAGI. The CDR3 DNA is TGTGCCAGCAGTTACTACCGGGACAGTGCCTACGAGCAGTACTTC. It codes for CASSYYRDSAYEQYF.

V and J are TRBV6-1 and TRBJ2-1; 10 bases align to TRBD2. Germline-derived CDR1 and CDR2 are MNHNS and SASEGT. The CDR3 loop spans 17 amino acids. Unmatched junction bases numbered 11, after V lost 5 bases and J lost 4 bases. The CDR3: CASSYFSGGAQYNEQFF. CDR3 nucleotide sequence: TGTGCCAGCAGTTATTTCAGCGGGGGGGCACAGTACAATGAGCAGTTCTTC.

The sample holds a few counts of this clonotype. This chain links TRBV18 with TRBJ2-1, with 9 positions matching TRBD1. The trim removed 2 bases at V and 6 bases at J, leaving 14 bases unmatched. Germline-derived CDR1 and CDR2 are KGHSH and LQKENI. The CDR3 is 18 amino acids. CDR3 residues: CASSPLVSGQGRPNEQFF. The CDR3 nucleotides are TGTGCCAGCTCACCATTAGTGTCGGGACAGGGTAGGCCCAATGAGCAGTTCTTC.

The gene calls are TRBV4-3 and TRBJ2-5; TRBD2 aligns across 7 bases. CDR1 and CDR2 from the germline V gene are LGHNA and YSLEER. The ends lost 0 bases at V and 2 bases at J; junction bases unmatched: 6. The CDR3 has 16 residues. For the CDR3, the DNA is TGCGCCAGCAGCCAAGAGGGGGGGTCCACACAAGAGACCCAGTACTTC. Translated, it gives CASSQEGGSTQETQYF.

This clonotype was counted at least ten times. The rearrangement joins TRBV7-2 to TRBJ2-1, with 8 positions matching TRBD2. Germline CDR1 is SGHTA and CDR2 is FQGNSA. The length of the CDR3 is 14 residues. V trimming: 6 bases; J trimming: 4 bases; junction bases outside the gene matches: 5. This CDR3 is CASRGGGPYNEQFF. The CDR3 nucleotides are TGTGCCAGCAGAGGCGGGGGGCCTTACAATGAGCAGTTCTTC.

This clonotype was picked up many times. The chain couples TRBV6-6 to TRBJ1-4; 7 positions match TRBD1. Trimming at V came to 4 bases and at J to 3 bases, leaving 5 bases not matched to a gene. The CDR3 runs to 15 residues. The germline V gene encodes CDR1 MNHNY and CDR2 SVGAGI (reference sequence). DNA of the CDR3: TGTGCCAGCAGTTCGGCCGGGACAGCTAATGAAAAACTGTTTTTT. Protein sequence: CASSSAGTANEKLFF.

This clonotype was seen ten or more times. The chain uses TRBV7-2 and TRBJ1-2; D ambiguous. CDR3 size: 14 residues. Germline CDR1 reads SGHTA; CDR2 reads FQGNSA. V was trimmed by 3 bases and J by 1 base, leaving 9 bases between them. The CDR3 region has the DNA TGTGCCAGCAGCTTCTGGACGGGTAACTATGGCTACACCTTC. Its translation is CASSFWTGNYGYTF.

This clonotype was seen a single time. This chain links TRBV7-9 with TRBJ2-1, with TRBD1 as a possible D gene (5 bases). V gave up 5 bases and J gave up 7 bases, with 9 bases separating them. Germline lookup yields CDR1 SEHNR and CDR2 FQNEAQ (reference sequence). This CDR3 is 12 amino acids long. CDR3 sequence: CASSKGWNEQFF. CDR3 bases: TGTGCCAGCAGCAAGGGGTGGAATGAGCAGTTCTTC.

This clonotype was observed a few times. The V call is TRBV2, the J call TRBJ1-6, with TRBD1 as a possible D gene (5 bases). This CDR3 spans 13 amino acids. Trimming removed 3 bases at V and 7 bases at J, with 7 bases between. From germline, CDR1 is SNHLY and CDR2 FYNNEI. CDR3 amino acids: CASSDRENSPLHF. CDR3 in DNA: TGTGCCAGCAGTGACAGGGAGAATTCACCCCTCCACTTT.

Note on this clonotype: The CDR3 does not end in the conserved phenylalanine or tryptophan, so this is likely a read error. The V call is TRBV20-1, the J call TRBJ2-3; 9 bases are a match to TRBD2. V gave up 1 base and J gave up 7 bases; unmatched junction bases: 12. The CDR3 consists of 16 residues. Germline V gives CDR1 DFQATT, CDR2 SNEGSKA (reference sequence). Written as DNA, the CDR3 is TGCAGTGCTAGAGGCGAAGCGGGGGGACCGCCTCATACGCAGTATTTA. This codes for CSARGEAGGPPHTQYL.

This CDR3 reads CSAEQGDSTDTQYF. The CDR3 DNA reads as TGCAGTGCGGAACAGGGGGATAGCACAGATACGCAGTATTTT. The rearrangement joins TRBV20-1 to TRBJ2-3; 8 positions match TRBD1. This CDR3 has 14 residues. Germline-derived CDR1 and CDR2 are DFQATT and SNEGSKA (reference sequence). V lost 6 bases to trimming and J lost 0 bases; unmatched junction nucleotides: 5.

This clonotype was picked up a small number of times. The chain carries TRBV20-1 and TRBJ1-1, with D possibly matching TRBD1 (5 bases). Germline V lookup: CDR1 DFQATT, CDR2 SNEGSKA (reference sequence). The CDR3 contains 15 residues. V lost 4 bases and J 0 bases, leaving 15 bases between the germline ends. The CDR3 is CSAIDRDGVNTEAFF. The CDR3 nucleotides read TGCAGTGCTATCGACCGGGACGGAGTGAACACTGAAGCTTTCTTT.

This clonotype was observed at least ten times. The V and J genes are TRBV7-2 and TRBJ2-6; D is unresolved. This CDR3 region has 14 residues. Germline lookup yields CDR1 SGHTA and CDR2 FQGNSA. Trimming left V 1 base short and J 0 bases short, with 1 base between. CDR3 nucleotides: TGTGCCAGCAGCTTAGACTCTGGGGCCAACGTCCTGACTTTC. Translated: CASSLDSGANVLTF.

This clonotype was detected a few times. The chain recombines TRBV5-6 with TRBJ1-2; the D is unclear. The CDR3 has 15 residues. Germline V gene data show CDR1 as SGHDT and CDR2 as YYEEEE. V was clipped by 0 bases and J by 7 bases, with 16 bases between them. CDR3 bases: TGTGCCAGCAGCTTGGAATTAATAGGCCGACCTGGCTACACCTTC. Translated: CASSLELIGRPGYTF.

The table lists this clonotype with many counts. This chain connects TRBV7-2 to TRBJ2-1; D unclear. Trimming removed 3 bases at V and 9 bases at J, with 9 bases between. The CDR3 covers 12 residues. Germline V gene sequence: CDR1 SGHTA, CDR2 FQGNSA. CDR3 in DNA: TGTGCCAGCAGCTTTTCCCATGGTGAGCAGTTCTTC. Translated: CASSFSHGEQFF.

This sequence joins TRBV12-3 or TRBV12-4 and TRBJ2-3; D uncertain. The CDR3 length is 13 residues. V lost 5 bases, J lost 4 bases, and 10 bases lay in between. This CDR3 is CASSVVASDTQYF. The CDR3 bases are TGTGCCAGCAGTGTTGTAGCTTCAGATACGCAGTATTTT.

The chain carries TRBV5-1 and TRBJ2-1; D remains ambiguous. The V end lost 4 bases, the J end lost 9 bases, and 11 bases lay between the germline ends. This CDR3 region has 12 residues. CDR1 SGHRS and CDR2 YFSETQ come from the germline V gene. The CDR3 sequence is CASSLEYSEQFF. The CDR3 nucleotides are TGCGCCAGCAGCCTGGAGTACTCTGAGCAGTTCTTC.

This clonotype was picked up many times. The J gene is TRBJ1-1, the V gene TRBV7-9; 8 bases fit TRBD1. The V segment lost 5 bases and the J segment 5 bases; nucleotides outside the gene matches: 7. Germline CDR1 is SEHNR and CDR2 is FQNEAQ (reference sequence). This CDR3 contains 14 residues. CDR3 region: CASSSQGARTEAFF. DNA of the CDR3: TGTGCCAGCAGCAGTCAGGGGGCGAGGACTGAAGCTTTCTTT.

The rearrangement uses TRBV20-1 and TRBJ2-5; D unresolved. CDR1 is DFQATT, CDR2 SNEGSKA, per germline (reference sequence). V was trimmed by 6 bases and J by 4 bases, leaving 9 bases between them. The CDR3 sequence is 11 residues long. The CDR3 sequence: CSAGWGETQYF. CDR3 nucleotides: TGCAGTGCCGGATGGGGAGAGACCCAGTACTTC.

This clonotype has only a few counts. In nucleotides, the CDR3 is TGTGCCAGCTCACCACAAGGCCTCCCCGGAGACGAGCAGTACTTC. Translation: CASSPQGLPGDEQYF. The rearrangement links TRBV18 to TRBJ2-7; D is uncertain. The CDR3 loop spans 15 amino acids. V lost 1 base and J lost 5, with 15 bases in between. Germline lookup yields CDR1 KGHSH and CDR2 LQKENI.

This chain joins TRBV2 and TRBJ2-3; 12 bases match TRBD1. V lost 8 bases to trimming and J lost 6 bases; unmatched junction nucleotides: 9. Germline CDR1 and CDR2: SNHLY and FYNNEI. The CDR3 sequence is 15 residues long. The CDR3 nucleotides read TGTGCCAGCTTCCCCGGGACAGGGGGCTTGGATACGCAGTATTTT. Its protein is CASFPGTGGLDTQYF.